These 30 T cell receptor beta chains originate from one sample sequenced in a study of cytomegalovirus exposure and HLA in healthy donors. The PCR was carried out with 60 Vbeta primers and 13 Jbeta primers. The protocol was immunoSEQ multiplex PCR, while the TCRdb copy is restricted to in-frame clones and leaves out a portion. The sample lists 150,000 to 200,000 clones, over 70% seen once, with over 3% in the top ten. Source material: PBMCs. Receptor source: a male donor in good health and CMV-seronegative.

The rearrangement uses TRBV7-9 and TRBJ2-1; D not resolved. Trimming stripped 2 bases from V and 8 bases from J, with 19 bases between. The germline V gene has CDR1 SEHNR and CDR2 FQNEAQ (reference sequence). The CDR3 is made up of 16 amino acids. Here the CDR3 reads CASSLSLRVTTDEQFF. CDR3 coding DNA: TGTGCCAGCAGCTTAAGTCTTCGGGTTACGACCGATGAGCAGTTCTTC. Combining the CDR3 with reference TRBV7-9 and TRBJ2-1 gives the whole variable domain DTGVSQNPRHKITKRGQNVTFRCDPISEHNRLYWYRQTLGQGPEFLTYFQNEAQLEKSRLLSDRFSAERPKGSFSTLEIQRTEQGDSAMYLCASSLSLRVTTDEQFFGPGTRLTVL.

The chain is built from TRBV5-1 and TRBJ2-4; 7 nucleotides line up with TRBD1. Germline CDR1 is SGHRS and CDR2 is YFSETQ. V shed 5 bases and J 1 base; nucleotides not matched to a gene: 6. The CDR3 is made up of 15 amino acids. The CDR3 bases are TGCGCCAGCAGGTTCATGACAGGGGCCAAAAACATTCAGTACTTC. Encoded protein: CASRFMTGAKNIQYF.

The table lists this clone with a count of one. V gene TRBV30 combines with J gene TRBJ1-1; weak D call: TRBD1 (5 bases). The germline CDR1 and CDR2 sequences are GTSNPN and SVGIG (reference sequence). The CDR3 consists of 13 residues. V was shortened by 2 bases and J by 4 bases, with 11 bases between the two germline ends. In DNA form, the CDR3 reads TGTGCCTGGAGTTCACAGGCTATCACTGAAGCTTTCTTT. Encoded protein: CAWSSQAITEAFF.

CDR3 DNA: TGCGCCAGCAGCCTGCCGGGACTAGCGACCGACGAGCAGTACTTC. This sequence encodes CASSLPGLATDEQYF. This chain uses TRBV5-1 with TRBJ2-7, with 10 bases matching TRBD2. Trimming at V came to 4 bases and at J to 5 bases, leaving 9 bases not matched to a gene. This CDR3 is 15 amino acids long. Germline assignment: CDR1 SGHRS and CDR2 YFSETQ. The full variable domain, completed using reference TRBV5-1 and TRBJ2-7, is KAGVTQTPRYLIKTRGQQVTLSCSPISGHRSVSWYQQTPGQGLQFLFEYFSETQRNKGNFPGRFSGRQFSNSRSEMNVSTLELGDSALYLCASSLPGLATDEQYFGPGTRLTVT.

The chain has TRBV30 and TRBJ2-5; D is possibly TRBD2 (5 bases). CDR3 length equals 13 residues. Germline V gene lookup returns CDR1 GTSNPN and CDR2 SVGIG (reference sequence). V was cut by 0 bases and J by 4 bases, with 9 bases left in between. The CDR3 sequence is CAWSVTLAETQYF. For the CDR3, the DNA is TGTGCCTGGAGTGTAACTCTAGCAGAGACCCAGTACTTC.

The CDR3 reads CASSKERGTGELFF. The CDR3 DNA follows: TGTGCCAGTTCAAAGGAAAGGGGCACCGGGGAGCTGTTTTTT. The chain combines TRBV19 with TRBJ2-2; tentatively, D is TRBD1 (5 bases). Germline V CDR1 and CDR2: LNHDA, SQIVND (reference sequence). V lost 8 bases, J lost 4 bases, and 14 bases lay in between. This CDR3 is 14 amino acids long.

This clone was picked up many times. The rearrangement joins TRBV6-7 to TRBJ1-2; D may be TRBD1 (5 bases). TRBV6-7 is assigned to the ORF class and has an uncertain function. Trimming left V 11 bases short and J 5 bases short, with 15 bases between. The CDR3 has 12 amino acids. The DNA for the CDR3 is TGTGCCGACAGAGACAGACGGTATGGCTACACCTTC. Protein sequence: CADRDRRYGYTF.

The chain links TRBV27 to TRBJ2-2, with 9 bases that match TRBD1. Germline-derived CDR1 and CDR2 are MNHEY and SMNVEV (reference sequence). The junction had 10 bases not matched to a gene; V was cut back by 4 bases and J by 7 bases. The CDR3 has 16 residues. CDR3 coding DNA: TGTGCCAGCAGTTATCAACAGGGGGCTGGAGGCGGGGAGCTGTTTTTT. Its translation is CASSYQQGAGGGELFF.

In DNA form, the CDR3 reads TGTGCCAGCAGTGGACAGGGAGAGAGTCAGCCCCAGCATTTT. It encodes CASSGQGESQPQHF. The V and J genes are TRBV2 and TRBJ1-5; 7 nucleotides line up with TRBD1. With V trimmed by 4 bases and J by 6 bases, 6 bases remained unmatched. The CDR3 totals 14 residues. Germline CDR1 is SNHLY and CDR2 is FYNNEI.

J is TRBJ2-1 and V is TRBV6-4; maybe TRBD1 (6 bases). CDR1 is MRHNA and CDR2 is SNTAGT in the germline V gene. V was cut by 3 bases and J by 0 bases, with 6 bases left in between. The CDR3 totals 14 residues. The CDR3 protein is CASSEDSSYNEQFF. In nucleotides, the CDR3 is TGTGCCAGCAGTGAGGACAGCTCCTACAATGAGCAGTTCTTC.

The chain recombines TRBV14 with TRBJ2-5; 8 bases are a match to TRBD2. The CDR3 has 16 amino acids. The J segment lost 5 bases and the V segment lost 3 bases, leaving 11 bases of the junction unmatched. Germline loops: CDR1 SGHDN, CDR2 FVKESK. In DNA form, the CDR3 reads TGTGCCAGCAGCCAGCCAGCGGGGGATCCAAGGGAGACCCAGTACTTC. Protein product: CASSQPAGDPRETQYF.

The chain joins TRBV9 to TRBJ1-1; D not certain. There are 17 residues in the CDR3. The V gene's germline CDR1 is SGDLS and CDR2 YYNGEE. V lost 4 bases and J 1 base, leaving 20 bases between the germline ends. The CDR3 region is CASSPSWGGPENTEAFF. CDR3 in DNA: TGTGCCAGCAGCCCCTCATGGGGAGGGCCGGAGAACACTGAAGCTTTCTTT.

CDR3 amino acids: CASSPTGGAGYNEQFF. For the CDR3, the DNA is TGTGCCAGCTCACCTACAGGGGGCGCGGGCTACAATGAGCAGTTCTTC. The chain couples TRBV18 to TRBJ2-1; TRBD1 matches 9 bases. This CDR3 spans 16 amino acids. The germline gives CDR1 KGHSH, CDR2 LQKENI. Trimming cost V 3 bases and J 3 bases; bases outside gene matches: 6.

This chain connects TRBV7-6 to TRBJ2-5, with 8 bases fitting TRBD2. After removal of 4 bases from V and 0 bases from J, the junction contained 16 bases not matched to a gene. The length of the CDR3 is 19 residues. CDR1 and CDR2 (germline): SGHVS, FNYEAQ. CDR3 region: CASSSTLGSGGMYQETQYF. For the CDR3, the DNA is TGTGCCAGCAGCTCAACTCTGGGGAGCGGGGGAATGTACCAAGAGACCCAGTACTTC.

The chain uses TRBV9 and TRBJ2-5; 7 bases fit TRBD2. This CDR3 has 15 amino acids. Germline V lookup: CDR1 SGDLS, CDR2 YYNGEE. Trimming removed 1 base from V and 1 base from J; junction bases left unmatched: 4. CDR3 sequence (DNA): TGTGCCAGCAGCGTAAGCGGGACTCGCCAAGAGACCCAGTACTTC. Its protein product is CASSVSGTRQETQYF.

This chain links TRBV27 with TRBJ1-5; D remains unclear. The CDR3 has 13 residues. Deletions cut 3 bases from V and 1 base from J, with 4 bases between. The germline gives CDR1 MNHEY, CDR2 SMNVEV (reference sequence). CDR3 sequence reads: CASSFSSNQPQHF. CDR3 DNA sequence: TGTGCCAGCAGTTTTAGCAGCAATCAGCCCCAGCATTTT.

The chain combines TRBV5-4 with TRBJ2-1, with a tentative D call TRBD2 (5 bases). The germline V gene encodes CDR1 SGHNT and CDR2 YYREEE (reference sequence). The CDR3 extends over 14 amino acids. The V and J ends lost 0 bases and 5 bases respectively, with 9 bases between them. CDR3 DNA: TGTGCCAGCAGCTTGGGAGGGCGGGACAATGAGCAGTTCTTC. It yields the protein CASSLGGRDNEQFF.

The V call is TRBV6-6, the J call TRBJ2-5; 7 nucleotides agree with TRBD1. Judging by the DNA end, TRBJ2-7 fits better; the J call may be wrong. CDR3 length: 15 residues. Germline CDR1 and CDR2: MNHNY and SVGAGI (reference sequence). The CDR3 DNA reads TGTGCCAGCAGTACCGACGGGACAGCCATCTACGAGCAGTACTTC. Its translation is CASSTDGTAIYEQYF.

The rearrangement uses TRBV7-2 and TRBJ2-3; 11 nucleotides line up with TRBD2. Germline V gives CDR1 SGHTA, CDR2 FQGNSA. Germline trimming cut 2 bases from V and 0 bases from J; bases unmatched to any gene: 1. This CDR3 contains 16 residues. CDR3 nucleotides: TGTGCCAGCAGCTTAAGGACTAGCGGGAGCACAGATACGCAGTATTTT. Translating it yields CASSLRTSGSTDTQYF.

The chain links TRBV7-8 to TRBJ2-1; 8 nucleotides line up with TRBD2. The V and J ends lost 0 bases and 1 base, in that order; junction bases with no gene match: 5. In germline, CDR1 is SGHVS, CDR2 FQNEAQ. This CDR3 comprises 17 residues. CDR3 region: CASSLARQRGSYNEQFF. In DNA form, the CDR3 reads TGTGCCAGCAGCTTAGCCCGGCAGCGGGGGTCCTACAATGAGCAGTTCTTC.

The V gene is TRBV19, the J gene TRBJ2-7, with D maybe TRBD1 (6 bases). The CDR3 contains 14 residues. Trimming took 3 bases from V and 2 from J, leaving 11 bases between them. Germline values: CDR1 LNHDA, CDR2 SQIVND (reference sequence). CDR3: CASSISTGAYEQYF. CDR3 sequence (DNA): TGTGCCAGTAGTATCTCGACAGGAGCCTACGAGCAGTACTTC.

The chain links TRBV19 to TRBJ1-2; 8 bases agree with TRBD1. This CDR3 is 14 amino acids long. Trimming took 4 bases from V and 6 from J; bases not matched to a gene: 7. Germline V CDR1 and CDR2: LNHDA, SQIVND (reference sequence). The CDR3 bases are TGTGCCAGTAGTACCGACAGGGGAGGGAATGGCTACACCTTC. This gives the protein CASSTDRGGNGYTF.

The chain carries TRBV4-3 and TRBJ1-4; D is perhaps TRBD1 (5 bases). The CDR3 contains 15 residues. Trimming removed 4 bases from V and 6 bases from J, with 15 bases in between. Germline CDR1 and CDR2: LGHNA and YSLEER. The DNA for the CDR3 is TGCGCCAGCAGCCCGAGCAGGGATCCGGATGAAAAACTGTTTTTT. Translation gives CASSPSRDPDEKLFF.

The chain couples TRBV5-6 to TRBJ2-2, with a tentative D call TRBD2 (7 bases). Germline CDR1 reads SGHDT; CDR2 reads YYEEEE. The CDR3 consists of 19 residues. Trimming left V 0 bases short and J 2 bases short, with 20 bases between. CDR3 in amino acids: CASSLAVSPGGFNTGELFF. The CDR3 nucleotides read TGTGCCAGCAGCTTGGCCGTATCCCCGGGGGGCTTCAACACCGGGGAGCTGTTTTTT. Full variable domain (remainder filled in from reference TRBV5-6 and TRBJ2-2): DAGVTQSPTHLIKTRGQQVTLRCSPKSGHDTVSWYQQALGQGPQFIFQYYEEEERQRGNFPDRFSGHQFPNYSSELNVNALLLGDSALYLCASSLAVSPGGFNTGELFFGEGSRLTVL.

J is TRBJ2-1 and V is TRBV6-6; possible D gene TRBD1, 5 bases. V was cut by 8 bases and J by 5 bases, with 13 bases left in between. Looked up from germline, CDR1 is MNHNY and CDR2 is SVGAGI (reference sequence). The CDR3 has 13 residues. The CDR3 spells CASDSRANNEQFF. CDR3 nucleotide sequence: TGTGCCAGCGATTCCAGGGCAAACAATGAGCAGTTCTTC.

The CDR3 DNA follows: TGCGCCAGCAGCTCGGGACAGTCGTTCTATAATTCACCCCTCCACTTT. This translates into CASSSGQSFYNSPLHF. This chain links TRBV4-1 with TRBJ1-6, with TRBD1 matching 7 bases. Germline CDR1 and CDR2: MGHRA and YSYEKL. This CDR3 is 16 amino acids long. V shed 5 bases and J 3 bases; nucleotides not matched to a gene: 7.

The rearrangement joins TRBV25-1 to TRBJ1-2; the match to TRBD1 covers 8 bases. The CDR3 is made up of 15 amino acids. With 3 bases clipped from V and 5 bases from J, the junction kept 8 bases outside the gene matches. Per germline, CDR1 MGHDK and CDR2 SYGVNS. CDR3 DNA: TGTGCCAGCAGTGATCCTGGACAGGGAAGGTATGGCTACACCTTC. Protein sequence: CASSDPGQGRYGYTF.

The rearrangement uses TRBV5-1 and TRBJ2-1; 11 bases map to TRBD2. Germline values: CDR1 SGHRS, CDR2 YFSETQ. V was clipped by 2 bases and J by 3 bases; unmatched bases: 7. This CDR3 has 17 residues. CDR3 coding DNA: TGCGCCAGCAGCTTTTGGGTTAGCGGGGGGGTCTACAATGAGCAGTTCTTC. This translates into CASSFWVSGGVYNEQFF.

V usage is TRBV7-2 and J usage is TRBJ1-6; TRBD1 matches 8 bases. The CDR3 extends over 14 amino acids. V dropped 7 bases and J dropped 7; count of bases not matched to a gene: 6. The V gene's germline CDR1 is SGHTA and CDR2 FQGNSA. CDR3 residues: CASTRTGRNSPLHF. CDR3 DNA sequence: TGTGCCAGCACCCGGACAGGGCGGAATTCACCCCTCCACTTT.

This chain joins TRBV2 and TRBJ1-5; D is uncertain. The germline CDR1 and CDR2 sequences are SNHLY and FYNNEI. CDR3 length equals 14 residues. The V end was cut by 7 bases, the J end by 4 bases, with 14 bases between. The CDR3 loop is CASTERGSNQPQHF. CDR3 nucleotide sequence: TGTGCCAGCACCGAACGGGGATCGAATCAGCCCCAGCATTTT.